These 21 T cell receptor beta chains originate from one sample sequenced in a study of siplizumab effects on memory and regulatory T cells. This table comes from immunoSEQ multiplex PCR, and its TCRdb copy is limited to in-frame clones, with some not included. Altogether roughly 50,000 clones are present, roughly 87% being singletons, with the ten largest covering 0.3% to 0.35%. The material sequenced was naive CD8+ T cells sorted from blood. The receptors were gathered from a human donor in good health.

The V and J genes are TRBV27 and TRBJ1-1, with 8 bases aligning to TRBD1. CDR3 length: 14 residues. Germline CDR1 MNHEY, CDR2 SMNVEV (reference sequence). The ends lost 5 bases at V and 1 base at J; junction bases unmatched: 3. The CDR3 reads CASSPGQGNTEAFF. The CDR3 bases are TGTGCCAGCAGTCCCGGACAGGGGAACACTGAAGCTTTCTTT.

The chain recombines TRBV5-6 with TRBJ2-7; 12 bases are a match to TRBD2. V lost 0 bases to trimming and J lost 1 base; unmatched junction nucleotides: 5. Germline lookup yields CDR1 SGHDT and CDR2 YYEEEE. The CDR3 is 17 residues long. CDR3 amino acids: CASSLGLAGVASYEQYF. CDR3 bases: TGTGCCAGCAGCTTGGGACTAGCGGGGGTTGCATCCTACGAGCAGTACTTC.

The V call is TRBV4-1, the J call TRBJ2-2; the D is unclear. This CDR3 has 14 amino acids. Germline V gives CDR1 MGHRA, CDR2 YSYEKL. V was trimmed by 1 base and J by 7 bases, leaving 10 bases between them. CDR3 DNA: TGCGCCAGCAGCCAAGCCCAGACCAACGGGGAGCTGTTTTTT. Translation gives CASSQAQTNGELFF.

The chain links TRBV7-2 to TRBJ2-7; TRBD2 matches at 16 bases. Germline V gene data show CDR1 as SGHTA and CDR2 as FQGNSA. The V gene end was trimmed by 5 bases and the J gene end by 5 bases; junction bases not matched to a gene: 9. CDR3 length: 17 amino acids. In DNA form, the CDR3 reads TGTGCCAGCAGCCCGGGGACTAGCGGGGGGGCCAGTGACGAGCAGTACTTC. Its translation: CASSPGTSGGASDEQYF.

This clone appeared a few times. The chain couples TRBV19 to TRBJ2-7; 8 bases agree with TRBD1. The V gene's germline CDR1 is LNHDA and CDR2 SQIVND (reference sequence). This CDR3 contains 12 residues. Trimming at V came to 5 bases and at J to 7 bases, leaving 4 bases not matched to a gene. The CDR3 loop reads CASSLGQAEQYF. DNA for the CDR3: TGTGCCAGTAGTTTGGGACAGGCAGAGCAGTACTTC.

The J gene is TRBJ2-3, the V gene TRBV7-6; TRBD2 matches at 10 bases. The CDR3 sequence is 17 residues long. Germline V gene data show CDR1 as SGHVS and CDR2 as FNYEAQ. Trimming cost V 5 bases and J 0 bases; bases outside gene matches: 8. The CDR3 nucleotides read TGTGCCAGCAGCCCTATTTCTAGCGGGGGAAGCACAGATACGCAGTATTTT. Translating it yields CASSPISSGGSTDTQYF.

The J gene is TRBJ2-1, the V gene TRBV6-6; no definite D call. From germline, CDR1 is MNHNY and CDR2 SVGAGI (reference sequence). The germline V and J ends were trimmed by 7 bases and 4 bases, with 20 bases remaining between them. The CDR3 is 16 amino acids. The CDR3 protein is CASTFEASYLYNEQFF. In DNA form, the CDR3 reads TGTGCCAGCACCTTTGAGGCCTCATACCTTTACAATGAGCAGTTCTTC.

This chain joins TRBV19 and TRBJ1-5; TRBD1 agrees at 10 bases. Germline CDR1 is LNHDA and CDR2 is SQIVND (reference sequence). The CDR3 has 16 amino acids. V shed 3 bases, J shed 7 bases, and the junction held 9 bases outside the gene matches. CDR3 sequence reads: CASSILGDRGQQPQHF. As DNA, the CDR3 is TGTGCCAGTAGTATCCTTGGGGACAGGGGCCAGCAGCCCCAGCATTTT.

This rearrangement joins TRBV10-3 to TRBJ2-7; D gene ambiguous. This CDR3 comprises 10 residues. Trimming left V 10 bases short and J 5 bases short, with 9 bases between. Germline lookup yields CDR1 ENHRY and CDR2 SYGVKD. The CDR3 loop reads CATSGNEQYF. Written as DNA, the CDR3 is TGTGCCACCTCGGGCAACGAGCAGTACTTC.

This rearrangement joins TRBV11-2 to TRBJ2-7, with 16 bases lining up with TRBD2. Germline CDR1 and CDR2: SGHAT and FQNNGV. V lost 5 bases and J lost 7; bases outside the gene matches: 11. This CDR3 has 17 amino acids. The CDR3 spells CASSRPGLAGGSKEQYF. CDR3 nucleotide sequence: TGTGCCAGCAGCAGACCGGGACTAGCGGGAGGGTCGAAAGAGCAGTACTTC.

V usage is TRBV28 and J usage is TRBJ2-1; TRBD2 matches 8 bases. V dropped 6 bases and J dropped 3; count of bases not matched to a gene: 10. This CDR3 has 16 amino acids. Germline loops: CDR1 MDHEN, CDR2 SYDVKM. The CDR3 protein is CASRAPGLGGYNEQFF. As DNA, the CDR3 is TGTGCCAGCAGGGCGCCGGGACTAGGGGGCTACAATGAGCAGTTCTTC.

A note on this clone: The junction and the germline gene differ at one end; a read error may be behind it. The J gene is TRBJ2-5, the V gene TRBV2, with a possible D match to TRBD2 (6 bases). From germline, CDR1 is SNHLY and CDR2 FYNNEI. This CDR3 contains 14 residues. Written as DNA, the CDR3 is TGTGCCAGCAGCGAAGCGGACTATCAAGAGACCCAGTACTTC. It specifies CASSEADYQETQYF.

The chain combines TRBV7-9 with TRBJ1-1, with D unresolved. This CDR3 is 14 amino acids long. V was shortened by 5 bases and J by 4 bases, with 14 bases between the two germline ends. Germline-derived CDR1 and CDR2 are SEHNR and FQNEAQ (reference sequence). CDR3 sequence (DNA): TGTGCCAGCAGCACTAGGTGGGAAGGCACTGAAGCTTTCTTT. Translating gives CASSTRWEGTEAFF.

The chain has TRBV7-9 and TRBJ2-2, with no clear D. The ends were cut back, 1 base at V and 0 bases at J, with 9 bases in the middle. The CDR3 has 16 residues. Germline V lookup: CDR1 SEHNR, CDR2 FQNEAQ (reference sequence). CDR3 sequence reads: CASSLGFATNTGELFF. The CDR3 region has the DNA TGTGCCAGCAGCTTAGGATTCGCGACGAACACCGGGGAGCTGTTTTTT.

The V and J genes are TRBV27 and TRBJ2-5, with 15 bases that match TRBD2. The junction had 8 bases not matched to a gene; V was cut back by 6 bases and J by 0 bases. CDR1 is MNHEY and CDR2 is SMNVEV in the germline V gene (reference sequence). The CDR3 totals 18 residues. In DNA, the CDR3 is TGTGCCAGCAGCCCGGGACTAGCGGGGGGACAGTACCAAGAGACCCAGTACTTC. It translates to CASSPGLAGGQYQETQYF.

The rearrangement links TRBV4-1 to TRBJ2-5; no firm D call. The J call is uncertain, as TRBJ2-7 better fits the DNA end. The CDR3 is made up of 13 amino acids. The germline V gene encodes CDR1 MGHRA and CDR2 YSYEKL. The CDR3 bases are TGCGCCAGCAGCCTTGAACTGGTTTACGAGCAGTACTTC. Translation: CASSLELVYEQYF.

The chain has TRBV4-1 and TRBJ2-7; 12 bases are a match to TRBD1. The CDR3 extends over 14 amino acids. The V segment lost 4 bases and the J segment 7 bases; nucleotides outside the gene matches: 5. CDR1 is MGHRA and CDR2 is YSYEKL in the germline V gene. In DNA form, the CDR3 reads TGCGCCAGCAGCCCGGGACAGGGGGCCGGGGAGCAGTACTTC. It translates to CASSPGQGAGEQYF.

This clone was counted a single time. V usage is TRBV5-1 and J usage is TRBJ2-1, with 9 bases fitting TRBD2. The CDR3 sequence is 18 residues long. V lost 3 bases, J lost 8 bases, and 18 bases stayed unmatched. Looked up from germline, CDR1 is SGHRS and CDR2 is YFSETQ. The chain's CDR3 is CASSSLPPPSGILDEQFF. The CDR3 DNA follows: TGCGCCAGCAGCTCACTCCCCCCGCCTAGCGGGATTTTAGATGAGCAGTTCTTC.

This clone has just a few counts. This rearrangement joins TRBV4-1 to TRBJ2-7; no clear D gene. Trimming took off 6 bases at V and 5 bases at J, with 14 bases between the two ends. The V gene's germline CDR1 is MGHRA and CDR2 YSYEKL. This CDR3 is built from 13 residues. The CDR3 spells CASSPQGADEQYF. As DNA, the CDR3 is TGCGCCAGCAGTCCCCAAGGCGCCGACGAGCAGTACTTC.

The chain combines TRBV7-9 with TRBJ2-7, with 9 bases aligning to TRBD1. Looked up from germline, CDR1 is SEHNR and CDR2 is FQNEAQ (reference sequence). The junction had 9 bases not matched to a gene; V was cut back by 5 bases and J by 4 bases. CDR3 length equals 15 residues. The CDR3 region has the DNA TGTGCCAGCAGCAAAACCGGGACAGGGTTGTACGAGCAGTACTTC. Its protein product is CASSKTGTGLYEQYF.

This clone turned up a few times. The chain employs TRBV23-1 and TRBJ2-7; 7 nucleotides line up with TRBD1. TRBV23-1 is noted as an ORF with a role that remains uncertain. The CDR3 length is 14 residues. J lost 3 bases, V lost 8 bases, and 10 bases had no gene match. The CDR3 is CASPRRTGVYEQYF. Written as DNA, the CDR3 is TGCGCCAGCCCCCGAAGGACAGGTGTCTACGAGCAGTACTTC.